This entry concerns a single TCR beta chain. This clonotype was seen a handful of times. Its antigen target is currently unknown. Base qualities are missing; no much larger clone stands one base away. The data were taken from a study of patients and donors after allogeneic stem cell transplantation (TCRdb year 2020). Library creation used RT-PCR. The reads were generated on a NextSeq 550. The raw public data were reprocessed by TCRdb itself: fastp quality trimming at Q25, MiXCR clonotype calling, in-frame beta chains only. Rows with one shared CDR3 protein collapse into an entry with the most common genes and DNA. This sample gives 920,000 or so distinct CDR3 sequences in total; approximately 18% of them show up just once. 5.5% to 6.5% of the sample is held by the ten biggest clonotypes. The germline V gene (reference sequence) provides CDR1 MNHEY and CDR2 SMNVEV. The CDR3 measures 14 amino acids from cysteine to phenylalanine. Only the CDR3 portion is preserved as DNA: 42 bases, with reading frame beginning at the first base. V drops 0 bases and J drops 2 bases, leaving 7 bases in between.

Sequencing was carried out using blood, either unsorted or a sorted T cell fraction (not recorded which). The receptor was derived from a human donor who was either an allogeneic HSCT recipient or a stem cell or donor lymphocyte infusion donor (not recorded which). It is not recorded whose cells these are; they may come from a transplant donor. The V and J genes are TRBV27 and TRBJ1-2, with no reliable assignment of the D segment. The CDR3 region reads CASSLSADNYGYTF. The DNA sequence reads TGTGCCAGCAGTTTATCGGCAGACAACTATGGCTACACCTTC.